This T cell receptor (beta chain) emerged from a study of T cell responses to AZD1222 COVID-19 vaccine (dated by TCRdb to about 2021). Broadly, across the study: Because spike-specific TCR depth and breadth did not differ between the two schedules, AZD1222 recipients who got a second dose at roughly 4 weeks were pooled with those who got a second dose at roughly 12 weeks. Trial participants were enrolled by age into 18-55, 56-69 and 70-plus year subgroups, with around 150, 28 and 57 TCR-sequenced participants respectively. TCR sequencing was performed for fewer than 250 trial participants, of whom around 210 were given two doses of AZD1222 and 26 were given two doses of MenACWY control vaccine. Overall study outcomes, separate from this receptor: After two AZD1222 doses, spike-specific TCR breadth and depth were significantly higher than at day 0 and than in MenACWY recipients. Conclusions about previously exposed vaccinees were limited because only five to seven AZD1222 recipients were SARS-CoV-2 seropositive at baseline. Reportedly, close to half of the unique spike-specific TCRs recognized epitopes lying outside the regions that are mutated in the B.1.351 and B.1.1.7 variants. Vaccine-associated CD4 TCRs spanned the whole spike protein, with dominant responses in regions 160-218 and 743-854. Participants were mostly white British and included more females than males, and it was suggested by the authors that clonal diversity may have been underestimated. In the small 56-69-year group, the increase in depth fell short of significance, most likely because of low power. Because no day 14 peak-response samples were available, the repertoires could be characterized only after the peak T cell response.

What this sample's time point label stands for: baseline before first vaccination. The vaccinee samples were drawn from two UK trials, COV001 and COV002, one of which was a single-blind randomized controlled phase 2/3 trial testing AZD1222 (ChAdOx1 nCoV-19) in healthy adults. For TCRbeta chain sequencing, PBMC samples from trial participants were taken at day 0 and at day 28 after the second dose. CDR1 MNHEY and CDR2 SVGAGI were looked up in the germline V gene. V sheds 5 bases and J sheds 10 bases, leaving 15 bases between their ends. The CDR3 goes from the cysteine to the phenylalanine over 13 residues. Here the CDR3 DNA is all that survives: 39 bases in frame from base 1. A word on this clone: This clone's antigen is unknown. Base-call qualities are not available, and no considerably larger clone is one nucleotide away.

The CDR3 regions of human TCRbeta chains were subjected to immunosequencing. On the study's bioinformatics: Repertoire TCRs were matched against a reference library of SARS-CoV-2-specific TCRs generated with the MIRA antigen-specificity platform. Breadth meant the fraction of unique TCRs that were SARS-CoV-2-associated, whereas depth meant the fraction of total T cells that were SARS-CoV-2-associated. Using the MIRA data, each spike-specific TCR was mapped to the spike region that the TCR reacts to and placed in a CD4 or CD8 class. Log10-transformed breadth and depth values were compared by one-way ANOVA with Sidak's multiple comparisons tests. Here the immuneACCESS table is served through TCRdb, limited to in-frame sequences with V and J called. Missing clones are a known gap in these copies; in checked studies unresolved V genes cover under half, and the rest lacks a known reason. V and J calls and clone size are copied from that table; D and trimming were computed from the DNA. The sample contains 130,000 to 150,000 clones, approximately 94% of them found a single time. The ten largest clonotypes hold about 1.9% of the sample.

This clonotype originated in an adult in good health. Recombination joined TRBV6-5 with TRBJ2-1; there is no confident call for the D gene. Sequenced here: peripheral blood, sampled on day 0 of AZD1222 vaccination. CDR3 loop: CASSLQTRGEQFF. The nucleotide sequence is TGTGCCAGCAGTCTACAGACCCGTGGGGAGCAGTTCTTC.